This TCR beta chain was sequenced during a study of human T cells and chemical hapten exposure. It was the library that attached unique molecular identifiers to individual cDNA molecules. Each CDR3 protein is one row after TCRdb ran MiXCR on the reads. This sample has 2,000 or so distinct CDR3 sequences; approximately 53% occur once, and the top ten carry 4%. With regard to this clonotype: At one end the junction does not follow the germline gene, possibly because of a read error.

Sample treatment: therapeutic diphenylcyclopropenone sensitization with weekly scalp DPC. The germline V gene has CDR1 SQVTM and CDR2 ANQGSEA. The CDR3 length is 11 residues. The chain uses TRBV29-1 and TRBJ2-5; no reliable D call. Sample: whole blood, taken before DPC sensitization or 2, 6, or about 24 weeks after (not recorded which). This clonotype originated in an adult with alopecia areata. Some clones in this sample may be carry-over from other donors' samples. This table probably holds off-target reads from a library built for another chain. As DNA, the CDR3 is TGCAGCGTTGTCGACCAGGAGACCCAGTACTTC. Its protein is CSVVDQETQYF.